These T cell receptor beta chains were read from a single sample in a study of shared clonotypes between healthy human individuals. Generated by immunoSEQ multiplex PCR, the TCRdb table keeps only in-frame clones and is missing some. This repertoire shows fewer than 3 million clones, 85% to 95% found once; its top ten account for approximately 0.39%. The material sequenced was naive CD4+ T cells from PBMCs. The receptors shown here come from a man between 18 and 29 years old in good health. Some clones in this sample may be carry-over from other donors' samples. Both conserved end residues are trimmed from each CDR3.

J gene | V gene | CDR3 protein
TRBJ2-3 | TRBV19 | ASSMVVGVDTQY
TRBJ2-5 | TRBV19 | ASSDTTGMETQY
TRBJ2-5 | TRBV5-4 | ASSLAVAGVKETQY
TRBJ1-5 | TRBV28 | ASSVRTPSNQPQH
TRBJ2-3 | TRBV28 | ASSLQEDTQY
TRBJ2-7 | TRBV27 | ASSGPSGRSYEQY
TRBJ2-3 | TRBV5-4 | ASSLQLAGTDTQY
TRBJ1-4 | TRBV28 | ASSLLGREKLF
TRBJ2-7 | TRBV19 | ASTSGRSYEQY
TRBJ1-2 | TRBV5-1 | ASGGAYGYT
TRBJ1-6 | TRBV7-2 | ASSLAGYNSPLH
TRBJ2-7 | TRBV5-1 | ASSLGPRQGAPEQY
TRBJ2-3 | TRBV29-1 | SVWFADTQY
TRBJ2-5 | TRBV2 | ASSLMAETQY
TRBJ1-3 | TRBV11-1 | ASSQYSYSGNTIY
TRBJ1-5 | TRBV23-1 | ASSQRPDSNQPQH
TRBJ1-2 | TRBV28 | ASSLGLQGVNYGYT
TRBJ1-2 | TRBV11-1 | ASSQTNYGYT
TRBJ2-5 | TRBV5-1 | ASSLVQGGETQY
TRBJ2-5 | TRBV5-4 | ASSPNRGAVETQY
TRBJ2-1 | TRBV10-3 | AIRTRDTQF
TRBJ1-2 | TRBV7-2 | ASSFGVGGYGYT